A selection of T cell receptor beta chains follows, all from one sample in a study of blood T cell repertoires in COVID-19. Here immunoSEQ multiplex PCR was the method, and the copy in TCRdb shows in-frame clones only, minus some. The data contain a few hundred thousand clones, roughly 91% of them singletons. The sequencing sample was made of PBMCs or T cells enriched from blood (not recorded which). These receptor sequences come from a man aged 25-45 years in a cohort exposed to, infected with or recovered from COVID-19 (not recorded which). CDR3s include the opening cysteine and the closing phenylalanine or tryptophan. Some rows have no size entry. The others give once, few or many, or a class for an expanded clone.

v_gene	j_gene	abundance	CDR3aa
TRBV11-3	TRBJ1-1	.	CASSSGQGTEAFF
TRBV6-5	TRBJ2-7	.	CASAGSGTSSYEQYF
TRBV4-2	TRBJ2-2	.	CASSQSVYRGGRALIGELFF
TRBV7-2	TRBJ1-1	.	CASSHTSMTGRRTEAFF
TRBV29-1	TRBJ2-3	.	CSVLPGLAYTDTQYF
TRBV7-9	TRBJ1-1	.	CASSFRQPAGTEAFF
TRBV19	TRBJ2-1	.	CASSNGRVSYNEQFF
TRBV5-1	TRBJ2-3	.	CASSLLRGSETDTQYF
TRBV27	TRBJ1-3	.	CASSNQGSGNTIYF
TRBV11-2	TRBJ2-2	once	CASTRDRGNTGELFF
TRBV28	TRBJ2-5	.	CASSLGGTMYQETQYF
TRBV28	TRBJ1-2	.	CASVPGDTPNYGYTF
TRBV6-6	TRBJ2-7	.	CASAPGGGIREQYF
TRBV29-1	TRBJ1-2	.	CSVTTLHYGYTF
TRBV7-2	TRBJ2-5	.	CASSLARERGETQYF
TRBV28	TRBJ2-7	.	CASTSLGLAGFYEQYF
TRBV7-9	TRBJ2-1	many	CASSTDRMNNEQFF
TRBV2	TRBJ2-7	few	CASRDTGTSGGVYEQYF
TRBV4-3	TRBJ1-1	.	CASSQDLTAANTEAFF
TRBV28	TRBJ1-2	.	CASGGDSSFYGYTF
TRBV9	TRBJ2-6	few	CASSVLPSGANVLTF
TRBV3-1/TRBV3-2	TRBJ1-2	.	CASSQGDRTYGYTF
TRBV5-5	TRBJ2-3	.	CASSLVSGYSDTQYF
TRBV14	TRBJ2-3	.	CASSGLAGFTDTQYF
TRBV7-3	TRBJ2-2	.	CASSSFGGNTGELFF
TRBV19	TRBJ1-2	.	CASTDNTPGNYGYTF
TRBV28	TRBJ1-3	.	CASSTSGNTIYF
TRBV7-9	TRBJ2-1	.	CASSLGPPESYNEQFF
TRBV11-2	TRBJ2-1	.	CASSPRTSSYNEQFF
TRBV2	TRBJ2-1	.	CASRGLAGNNEQFF
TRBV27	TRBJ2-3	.	CASSSRLAPDTQYF
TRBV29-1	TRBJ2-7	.	CSVEGDNSGDYEQYF
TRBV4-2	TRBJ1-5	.	CASSQTLGKRGYSNQPQHF
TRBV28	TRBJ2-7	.	CASSSLTSKSEQYF
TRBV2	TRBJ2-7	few	CASSEGQGTYEQYF
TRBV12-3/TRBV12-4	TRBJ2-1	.	CASRNPPTNEQFF
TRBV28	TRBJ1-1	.	CASSLGRVNTEAFF
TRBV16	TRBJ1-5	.	CASSQGGYSNQPQHF
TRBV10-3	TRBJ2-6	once	CAIWGDSGANVLTF
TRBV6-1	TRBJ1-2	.	CASSEVRQSGYTF
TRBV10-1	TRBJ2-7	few	CASSNTGRSYYEQYF
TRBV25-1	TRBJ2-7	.	CASSVRASPYEQYF
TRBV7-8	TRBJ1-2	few	CASSLGTGAEGYTF
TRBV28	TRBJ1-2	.	CASSLRGPSYGYTF
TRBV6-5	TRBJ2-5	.	CASSYSGGKETQYF